This T cell receptor (beta chain) was identified during a study of T cells after yellow fever vaccination (dated by TCRdb to the late 2010s). About the investigation overall: Libraries from fractions with low cell numbers were prepared with the SMART-Seq v4 Ultra Low Input RNA kit. Bulk PBMC replicates and cell subsets were isolated from blood drawn at multiple timepoints before and after both primary and secondary immunization. Two healthy male donors, one aged 18 to 30 and one aged 30 to 40 years, made up the cohort. To follow T-cell clones before and after both primary and booster YFV17D yellow fever vaccination, bulk TCR alpha and beta repertoires underwent longitudinal sequencing.

The table lists this clonotype with a few counts. What this receptor recognizes is not known. No much larger clonotype is one base removed from it; base qualities were not supplied. Summary of the overall study and its limitations: Only two donors were included in the study, so the extent to which the findings can be generalized is limited. A small fraction of clonotypes showed up in both the CD4 and CD8 compartments, probably as a result of convergent recombination. FACS-sorted repertoires could contain abundant contaminating clonotypes from the bulk population, so computational filtering was required. Compared with the primary T-cell response, the secondary T-cell response was faster but weaker, reaching its peak on day 5 rather than on day 15. Most clones expanded after primary vaccination (almost 97% of CD4 and approximately 90% of CD8) were re-detected after the booster, suggesting that broad memory maintenance occurred.

TCR cDNA was synthesized by 5'RACE template switching, through which a universal primer site and unique molecular identifiers were introduced. cDNA synthesis was primed from both the TCR alpha and TCR beta constant segments. Libraries were amplified in two PCR steps, with sample barcodes and sequencing adapters added in the second step. Sequencing of libraries was done on Illumina HiSeq 2500 (2x100 bp) or NovaSeq (2x150 bp). For the original study's pipeline: Reads were demultiplexed and collapsed into UMI consensus sequences with MIGEC, and V(D)J alignment was performed with MiXCR. Vaccine-responding clonotypes were identified with edgeR using replicate PBMC samples, with FDR below 0.01 and a log2 fold change above 5 up to day 15 being required. Bulk clonotypes were assigned CD4 or CD8 identity according to which sequenced CD4 or CD8 repertoire held them at higher abundance. The public reads were reprocessed in TCRdb via fastp at Q25 and MiXCR, keeping in-frame beta chains. Each entry merges the rows of one CDR3 protein and shows their most common DNA and genes. TCRdb, not the original authors, processed these V and J calls. This sample holds about 340,000 distinct CDR3 sequences; 7.5% to 9% were observed only once. The ten most abundant clones make up 15% to 20% of the sample.

The CDR3 contains 13 residues, cysteine and phenylalanine counted. Just the 39-base CDR3 DNA is kept, in frame starting at base 1. Via the germline V gene (reference sequence), CDR1 is LGHDT and CDR2 YNNKEL. Deletion took 0 bases off V and 7 bases off J, with a span of 9 bases between the germline ends. The treatment or condition label corresponds to: live attenuated yellow fever vaccine strain. Two biological replicates of bulk PBMCs were collected at each blood-draw timepoint. PBMCs were isolated from peripheral blood using a standard Ficoll-Paque protocol. TriZol was used to extract RNA from bulk PBMCs, from CD4 and CD8 fractions, and from dextramer-positive and dextramer-negative fractions.

The TCR originated in a man between 18 and 29 years old who received the YFV17D yellow fever vaccine. Recombination linked TRBV3-1 to TRBJ1-1; the D gene lacks a confident call. The specimen comprised PBMCs, sampled on the day of the first yellow fever vaccination. The CDR3 corresponds to CASSQEGRVEAFF. At the DNA level, the sequence is TGTGCCAGCAGCCAAGAGGGAAGGGTTGAAGCTTTCTTT.